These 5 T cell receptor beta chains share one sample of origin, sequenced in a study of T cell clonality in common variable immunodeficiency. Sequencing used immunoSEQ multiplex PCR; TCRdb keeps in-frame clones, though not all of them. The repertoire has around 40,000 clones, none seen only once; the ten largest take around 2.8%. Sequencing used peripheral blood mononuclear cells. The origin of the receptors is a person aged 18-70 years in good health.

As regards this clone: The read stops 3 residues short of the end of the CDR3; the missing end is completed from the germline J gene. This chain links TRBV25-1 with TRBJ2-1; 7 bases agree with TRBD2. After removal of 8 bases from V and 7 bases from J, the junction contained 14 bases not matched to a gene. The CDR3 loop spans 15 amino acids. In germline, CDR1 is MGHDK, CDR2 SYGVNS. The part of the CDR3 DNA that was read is TGTGCCAGCTGCCCCTCGGGGGGAGTTTCGAATGAG. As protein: CASCPSGGVSNE. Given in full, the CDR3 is CASCPSGGVSNEQFF.

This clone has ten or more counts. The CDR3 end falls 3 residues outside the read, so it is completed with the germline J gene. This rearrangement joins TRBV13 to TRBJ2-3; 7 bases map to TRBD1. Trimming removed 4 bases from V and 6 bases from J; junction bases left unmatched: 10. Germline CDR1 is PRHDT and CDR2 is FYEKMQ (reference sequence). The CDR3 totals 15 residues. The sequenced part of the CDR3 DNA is TGTGCCAGCAGCTCCCCGGGGCAGGGGGTGGATACG. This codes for CASSSPGQGVDT. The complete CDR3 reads CASSSPGQGVDTQYF. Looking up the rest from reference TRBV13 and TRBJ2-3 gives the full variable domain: AAGVIQSPRHLIKEKRETATLKCYPIPRHDTVYWYQQGPGQDPQFLISFYEKMQSDKGSIPDRFSAQQFSDYHSELNMSSLELGDSALYFCASSSPGQGVDTQYFGPGTRLTVL.

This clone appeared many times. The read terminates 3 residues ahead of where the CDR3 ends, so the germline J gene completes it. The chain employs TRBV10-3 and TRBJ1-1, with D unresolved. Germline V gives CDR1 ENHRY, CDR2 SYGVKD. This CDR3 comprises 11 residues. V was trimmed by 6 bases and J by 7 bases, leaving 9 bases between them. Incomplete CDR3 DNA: TGTGCCATCAGGGCCCTAGGTGAA. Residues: CAIRALGE. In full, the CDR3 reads CAIRALGEAFF.

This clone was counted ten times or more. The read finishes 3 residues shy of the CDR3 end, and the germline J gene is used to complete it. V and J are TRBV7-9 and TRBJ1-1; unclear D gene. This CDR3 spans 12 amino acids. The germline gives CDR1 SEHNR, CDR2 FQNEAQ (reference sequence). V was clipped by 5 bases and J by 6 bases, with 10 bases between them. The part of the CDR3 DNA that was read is TGTGCCAGCAGCACGTTACGGGCTGAA. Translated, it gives CASSTLRAE. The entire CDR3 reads CASSTLRAEAFF.

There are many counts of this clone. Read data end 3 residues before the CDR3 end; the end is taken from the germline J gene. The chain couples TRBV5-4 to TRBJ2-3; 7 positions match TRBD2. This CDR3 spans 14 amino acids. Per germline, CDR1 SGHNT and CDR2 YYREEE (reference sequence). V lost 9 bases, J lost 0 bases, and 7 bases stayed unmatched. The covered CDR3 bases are TGTGCCATGCAGCGGGATGGGAGCACAGATACG. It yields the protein CAMQRDGSTDT. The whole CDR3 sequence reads CAMQRDGSTDTQYF.